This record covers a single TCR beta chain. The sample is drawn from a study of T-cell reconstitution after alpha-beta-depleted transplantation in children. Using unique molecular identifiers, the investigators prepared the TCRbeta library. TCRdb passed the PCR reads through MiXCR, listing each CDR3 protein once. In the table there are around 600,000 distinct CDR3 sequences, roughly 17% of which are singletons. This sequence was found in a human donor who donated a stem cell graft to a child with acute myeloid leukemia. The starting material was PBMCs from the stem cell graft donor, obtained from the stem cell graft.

The DNA of the CDR3 is TGCGCCAGCAGCCAAGGGAGCAGGGTGTGGGACAATGAGCAGTTCTTC. This encodes CASSQGSRVWDNEQFF. The chain joins TRBV4-1 to TRBJ2-1; D is possibly TRBD1 (5 bases). The V gene's germline CDR1 is MGHRA and CDR2 YSYEKL. The CDR3 runs 16 residues. V lost 1 base and J 5 bases, leaving 15 bases between the germline ends.